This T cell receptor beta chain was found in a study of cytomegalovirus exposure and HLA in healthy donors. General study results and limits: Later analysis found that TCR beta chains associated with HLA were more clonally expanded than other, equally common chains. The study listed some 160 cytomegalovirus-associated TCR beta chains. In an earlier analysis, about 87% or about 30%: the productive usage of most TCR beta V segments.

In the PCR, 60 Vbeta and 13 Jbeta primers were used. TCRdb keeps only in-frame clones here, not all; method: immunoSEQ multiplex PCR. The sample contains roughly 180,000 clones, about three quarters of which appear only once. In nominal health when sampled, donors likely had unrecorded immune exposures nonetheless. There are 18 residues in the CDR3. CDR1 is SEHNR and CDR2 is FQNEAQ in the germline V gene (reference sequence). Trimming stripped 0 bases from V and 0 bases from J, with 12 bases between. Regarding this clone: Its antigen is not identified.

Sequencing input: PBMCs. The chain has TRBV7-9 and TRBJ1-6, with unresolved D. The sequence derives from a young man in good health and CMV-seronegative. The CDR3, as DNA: TGTGCCAGCAGCTTAGCTTCTTCAGCGAGCTCCTATAATTCACCCCTCCACTTT. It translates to CASSLASSASSYNSPLHF.